These 5 T cell receptor beta chains were all obtained from the same sample, sequenced in a study of cytomegalovirus exposure and HLA in healthy donors. Primers: 60 Vbeta forward and 13 Jbeta reverse. Repertoires were generated with immunoSEQ multiplex PCR, while TCRdb's copy carries only in-frame clones and drops some. The table shows about 190,000 clones, with about 85% occurring only once. Sequenced material: PBMCs. The receptor source for this set is a boy aged 2-9 years in good health and CMV-seronegative.

The chain employs TRBV9 and TRBJ2-2; TRBD2 might be the D (6 bases). Germline loops: CDR1 SGDLS, CDR2 YYNGEE. V shed 0 bases and J shed 1 base, with 10 bases lying between them. CDR3 length: 16 residues. CDR3 in amino acids: CASSVDVAVNTGELFF. CDR3 coding DNA: TGTGCCAGCAGCGTAGATGTAGCGGTGAACACCGGGGAGCTGTTTTTT. Drawing the rest from reference TRBV9 and TRBJ2-2, the complete variable domain is DSGVTQTPKHLITATGQRVTLRCSPRSGDLSVYWYQQSLDQGLQFLIQYYNGEERAKGNILERFSAQQFPDLHSELNLSSLELGDSALYFCASSVDVAVNTGELFFGEGSRLTVL.

This chain links TRBV9 with TRBJ1-1; D gene ambiguous. CDR1 is SGDLS and CDR2 is YYNGEE in the germline V gene. This CDR3 comprises 15 residues. Trimming shortened V by 0 bases and J by 0 bases, and 9 bases separated the two germline ends. CDR3 DNA: TGTGCCAGCAGCGTAGGGGCGGGCCTGAACACTGAAGCTTTCTTT. The encoded protein is CASSVGAGLNTEAFF.

This chain links TRBV2 with TRBJ1-6; unclear D gene. This CDR3 is built from 13 residues. Germline V gene lookup returns CDR1 SNHLY and CDR2 FYNNEI. The V gene lost 2 bases and the J gene lost 9 bases, with 8 bases spanning the gap. The CDR3 loop reads CASSENVASPLHF. The CDR3 DNA sequence: TGTGCCAGCAGTGAAAATGTAGCTTCACCCCTCCACTTT. The complete variable domain, with remaining parts taken from reference TRBV2 and TRBJ1-6, reads EPEVTQTPSHQVTQMGQEVILRCVPISNHLYFYWYRQILGQKVEFLVSFYNNEISEKSEIFDDQFSVERPDGSNFTLKIRSTKLEDSAMYFCASSENVASPLHFGNGTRLTVT.

The rearrangement joins TRBV27 to TRBJ1-2; 8 nucleotides match TRBD1. This CDR3 contains 14 residues. The germline V gene encodes CDR1 MNHEY and CDR2 SMNVEV (reference sequence). With 6 bases clipped from V and 8 bases from J, the junction kept 11 bases outside the gene matches. The CDR3 DNA sequence: TGTGCCAGCAGCGCCGGCCAGGGGGCCTACGGCTACACCTTC. Encoded protein: CASSAGQGAYGYTF.

The V gene is TRBV5-8, the J gene TRBJ1-5; D not certain. Trimming cost V 6 bases and J 3 bases, with 19 bases left between them. The CDR3 length is 16 residues. The germline V gene encodes CDR1 SGHTS and CDR2 YDEGEE. The DNA of the CDR3 is TGTGCCAGCACCCCTCCCCGGCGGCAGACCAATCAGCCCCAGCATTTT. It yields the protein CASTPPRRQTNQPQHF.